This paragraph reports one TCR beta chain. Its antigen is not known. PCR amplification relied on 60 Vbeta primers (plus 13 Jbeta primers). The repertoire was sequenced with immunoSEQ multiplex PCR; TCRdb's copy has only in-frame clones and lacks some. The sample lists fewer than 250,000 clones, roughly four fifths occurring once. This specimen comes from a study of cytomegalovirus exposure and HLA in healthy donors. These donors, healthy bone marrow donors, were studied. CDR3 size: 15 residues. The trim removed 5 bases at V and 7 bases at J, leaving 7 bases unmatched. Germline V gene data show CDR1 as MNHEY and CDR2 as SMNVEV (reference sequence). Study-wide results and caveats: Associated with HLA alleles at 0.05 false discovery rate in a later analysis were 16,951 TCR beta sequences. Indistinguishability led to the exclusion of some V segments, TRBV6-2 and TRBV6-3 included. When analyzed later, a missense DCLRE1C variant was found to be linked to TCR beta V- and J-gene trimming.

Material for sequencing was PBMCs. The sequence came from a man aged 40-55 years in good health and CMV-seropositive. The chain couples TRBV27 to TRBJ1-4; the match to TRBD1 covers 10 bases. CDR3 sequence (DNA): TGTGCCAGCAGTAGACGGACAGGGGGGGCTGAAAAACTGTTTTTT. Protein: CASSRRTGGAEKLFF. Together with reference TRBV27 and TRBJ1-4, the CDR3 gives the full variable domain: EAQVTQNPRYLITVTGKKLTVTCSQNMNHEYMSWYRQDPGLGLRQIYYSMNVEVTDKGDVPEGYKVSRKEKRNFPLILESPSPNQTSLYFCASSRRTGGAEKLFFGSGTQLSVL.